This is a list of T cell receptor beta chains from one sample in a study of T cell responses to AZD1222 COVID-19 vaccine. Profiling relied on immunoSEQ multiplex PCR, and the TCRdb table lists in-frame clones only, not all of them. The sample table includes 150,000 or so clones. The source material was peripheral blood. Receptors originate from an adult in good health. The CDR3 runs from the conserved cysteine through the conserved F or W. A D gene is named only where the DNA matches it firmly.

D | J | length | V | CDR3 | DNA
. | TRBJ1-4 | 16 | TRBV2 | CASSEAGRATNEKLFF | TGTGCCAGCAGTGAAGCGGGGAGGGCCACTAATGAAAAACTGTTTTTT
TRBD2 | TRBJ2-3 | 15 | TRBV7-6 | CASSAGLAGPDTQYF | TGTGCCAGCAGCGCAGGACTAGCGGGGCCAGATACGCAGTATTTT
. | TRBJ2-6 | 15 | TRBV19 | CASSMGDSGANVLTF | TGTGCCAGTAGTATGGGCGATTCTGGGGCCAACGTCCTGACTTTC
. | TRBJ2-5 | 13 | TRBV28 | CASSLDRVETQYF | TGTGCCAGCAGTTTAGACCGGGTGGAGACCCAGTACTTC
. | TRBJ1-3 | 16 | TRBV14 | CASSQESGNKRNTIYF | TGTGCCAGCAGCCAAGAGAGCGGGAACAAACGGAACACCATATATTTT
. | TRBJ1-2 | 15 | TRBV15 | CATSSGIFTSGGYTF | TGTGCCACCAGCAGCGGAATATTTACTTCGGGTGGCTACACCTTC
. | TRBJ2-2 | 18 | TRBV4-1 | CASSQLELRRGNTGELFF | TGCGCCAGCAGCCAATTGGAGCTTAGGCGGGGGAACACCGGGGAGCTGTTTTTT
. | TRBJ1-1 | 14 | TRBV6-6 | CASMADSLNTEAFF | TGTGCCAGCATGGCAGACTCACTGAACACTGAAGCTTTCTTT
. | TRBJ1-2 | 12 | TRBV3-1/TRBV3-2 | CASSQGYRGYTF | TGTGCCAGCAGCCAGGGCTATCGGGGCTACACCTTC
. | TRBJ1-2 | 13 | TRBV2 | CASSQDGLYGYTF | TGTGCCAGCAGCCAGGACGGTCTCTATGGCTACACCTTC
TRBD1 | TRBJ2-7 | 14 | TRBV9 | CASSVGDRLDEQYF | TGTGCCAGCAGCGTAGGGGACAGGTTGGACGAGCAGTACTTC
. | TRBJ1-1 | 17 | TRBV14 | CATTQQTTGTLNTEAFF | TGTGCCACCACCCAACAAACGACCGGGACTCTGAACACTGAAGCTTTCTTT
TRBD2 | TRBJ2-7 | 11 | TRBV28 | CASRIAGTISF | TGTGCCAGTCGGATAGCGGGGACAATCTCCTTC
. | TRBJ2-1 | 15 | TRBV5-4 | CASSSGTPSYNEQFF | TGTGCCAGCAGCTCCGGGACTCCAAGCTACAATGAGCAGTTCTTC
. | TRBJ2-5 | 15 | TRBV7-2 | CASSLVRGNQETQYF | TGTGCCAGCAGCTTAGTACGGGGGAACCAAGAGACCCAGTACTTC
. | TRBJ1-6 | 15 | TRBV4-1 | CASSQARTDNSPLHF | TGCGCCAGCAGCCAAGCACGGACAGATAATTCACCCCTCCACTTT
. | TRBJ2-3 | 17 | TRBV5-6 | CASSLIGSPSPTDTQYF | TGTGCCAGCAGCTTGATTGGGTCCCCCTCCCCCACAGATACGCAGTATTTT
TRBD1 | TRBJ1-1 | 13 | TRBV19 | CASSGTGATEAFF | TGTGCCAGTTCCGGGACAGGGGCAACTGAAGCTTTCTTT
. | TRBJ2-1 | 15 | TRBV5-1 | CASSYRDGVPNEQFF | TGCGCCAGCAGCTACCGGGACGGGGTTCCCAATGAGCAGTTCTTC
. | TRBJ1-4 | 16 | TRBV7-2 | CASSLVAAGIAEKLFF | TGTGCCAGCAGCTTAGTGGCCGCAGGGATCGCTGAAAAACTGTTTTTT
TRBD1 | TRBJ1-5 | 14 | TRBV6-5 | CASSSNRGAQPQHF | TGTGCCAGCAGTAGTAACAGGGGTGCTCAGCCCCAGCATTTT
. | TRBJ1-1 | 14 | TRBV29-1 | CSVERGGSNTEAFF | TGCAGCGTTGAGAGGGGGGGTTCGAACACTGAAGCTTTCTTT
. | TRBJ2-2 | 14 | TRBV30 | CAWSFRGNTGELFF | TGTGCCTGGAGTTTTAGGGGAAACACCGGGGAGCTGTTTTTT
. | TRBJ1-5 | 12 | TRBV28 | CASGLSNQPQHF | TGTGCCAGCGGTCTTAGCAATCAGCCCCAGCATTTT
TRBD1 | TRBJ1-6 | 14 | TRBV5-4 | CASSLEGTDSPLHF | TGTGCCAGCAGCTTGGAAGGGACAGACTCACCCCTCCACTTT
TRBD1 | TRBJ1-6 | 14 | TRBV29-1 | CSVATGTGQSPLHF | TGCAGCGTTGCAACCGGGACAGGGCAATCACCCCTCCACTTT
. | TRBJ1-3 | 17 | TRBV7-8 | CAGGGVEGKVSGNTIYF | TGTGCCGGGGGGGGTGTAGAGGGGAAAGTTTCTGGAAACACCATATATTTT